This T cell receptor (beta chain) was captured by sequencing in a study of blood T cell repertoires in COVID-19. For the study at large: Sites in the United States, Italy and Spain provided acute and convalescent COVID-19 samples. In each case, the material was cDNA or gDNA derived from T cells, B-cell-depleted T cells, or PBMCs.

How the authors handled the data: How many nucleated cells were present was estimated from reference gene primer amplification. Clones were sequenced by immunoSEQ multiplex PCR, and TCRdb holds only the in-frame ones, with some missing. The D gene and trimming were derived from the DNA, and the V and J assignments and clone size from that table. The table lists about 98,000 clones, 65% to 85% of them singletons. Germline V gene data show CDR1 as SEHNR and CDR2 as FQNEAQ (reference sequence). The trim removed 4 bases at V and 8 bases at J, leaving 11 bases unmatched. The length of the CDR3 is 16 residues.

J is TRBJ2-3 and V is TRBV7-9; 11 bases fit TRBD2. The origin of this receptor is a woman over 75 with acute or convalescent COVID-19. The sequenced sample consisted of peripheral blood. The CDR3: CASSSPGSGGASTQYF. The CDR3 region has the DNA TGTGCCAGCAGCTCCCCTGGTAGCGGGGGGGCCTCTACGCAGTATTTT.